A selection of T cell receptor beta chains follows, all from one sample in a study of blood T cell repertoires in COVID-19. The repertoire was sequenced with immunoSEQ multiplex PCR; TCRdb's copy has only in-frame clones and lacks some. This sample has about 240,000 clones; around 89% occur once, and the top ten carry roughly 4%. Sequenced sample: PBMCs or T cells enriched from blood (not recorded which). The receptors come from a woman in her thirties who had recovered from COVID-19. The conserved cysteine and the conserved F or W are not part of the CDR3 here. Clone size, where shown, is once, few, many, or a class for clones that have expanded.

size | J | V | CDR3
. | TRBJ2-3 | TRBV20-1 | SAASADTQY
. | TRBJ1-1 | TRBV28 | ASSFSREINTEAF
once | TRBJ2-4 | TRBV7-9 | ASSLTSGKNIQY
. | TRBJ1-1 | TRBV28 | ASSRPGGMNTEAF
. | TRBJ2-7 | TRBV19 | ASSKGVNEQY
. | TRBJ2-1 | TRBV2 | ASSLTLVGDNEQF
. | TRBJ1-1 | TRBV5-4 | ASSLMNTEAF
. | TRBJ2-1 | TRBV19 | ASSDIAGTSGRVMNEQF
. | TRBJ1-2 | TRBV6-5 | ASSYSAGGGYT
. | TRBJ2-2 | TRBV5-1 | ASSLTPGTGTTGELF
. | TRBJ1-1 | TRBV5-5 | ASSLNLAGYTEAF
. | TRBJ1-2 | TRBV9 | ASTLGGQGVGYT
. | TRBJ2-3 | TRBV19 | ASGGLKGPSTDTQY
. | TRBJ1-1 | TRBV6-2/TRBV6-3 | ASSTGQATL
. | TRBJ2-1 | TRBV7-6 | ASSLLPPSTSGDYNEQF
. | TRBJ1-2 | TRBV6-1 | ASSDVGGRGT
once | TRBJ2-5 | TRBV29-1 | SVERQDGSVETQY
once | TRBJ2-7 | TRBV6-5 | ASSYSNGGYEQY
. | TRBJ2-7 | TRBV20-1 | SASHGRALYEQY
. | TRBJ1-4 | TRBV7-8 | ASSLGRHRQAKLF
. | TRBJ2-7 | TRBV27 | ASSFGTSGRGKNEQY
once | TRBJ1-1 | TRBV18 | ASSLQPTVGVGTEAF
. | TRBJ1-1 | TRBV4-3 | ASSQDRVGGTNTEAF
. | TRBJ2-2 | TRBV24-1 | AVGRAGVGELF
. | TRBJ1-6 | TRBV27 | ASGLGGRVNSPLH
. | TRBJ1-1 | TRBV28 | ASSFKGYGTEAF
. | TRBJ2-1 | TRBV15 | AISLRLAGNEQF
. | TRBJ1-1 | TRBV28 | ASIPEGPLRNEAF